This note documents a single TCR beta chain sequence. This clone's antigen is unknown. No much larger clone exists at a distance of one base, and base qualities are not known. The data stem from a study of T cell repertoires in cytomegalovirus infection (dated by TCRdb to between 2018 and 2021). In terms of the full investigation: Because public TCR beta signatures pointed to carriage of CMV infection together with the matching HLA type, the HLA type of each donor mattered for the analysis. Findings and caveats that apply to the study as a whole: In the ex vivo response, HLA-C-restricted CMV-specific TCR beta clonotypes were dominant, and in two of eight donors the single most frequent clonotype came from this HLA-C-restricted group. In both this cohort and an independent roughly 360-donor cohort, the cumulative frequency of public TCR beta family members distinguished carriers of CMV infection plus the relevant HLA type.

The instrument was an Illumina HiSeq 1500. The raw public reads went through TCRdb reprocessing: fastp at Q25, MiXCR clone calling, in-frame beta chains kept. Entries are consolidated by CDR3 protein sequence, retaining the most common genes and DNA. The table for this sample lists 200,000 to 300,000 distinct CDR3 sequences; roughly 12% of them were counted only once. Together, the top ten hold 1.5% to 2% of the sample. Its CDR3 holds 14 amino acids, cysteine through phenylalanine. Solely the CDR3 DNA is kept, with 42 bases framed from the first base. V has 6 bases trimmed and J has 8 bases trimmed; junction bases matching no gene number 9. CDR1 and CDR2 (SQVTM, ANQGSEA) derive from the germline V gene.

The sequencing sample was made of PBMCs. This sequence uses TRBV29-1 and TRBJ2-7; TRBD2 fits 14 bases in the junction. This receptor was identified in a human donor in good health (CMV status not recorded). Some clones in this sample may be carry-over from other donors' samples. The CDR3 has the sequence CSVGGLAGVPQQYF. The nucleotides are TGCAGCGTGGGGGGACTAGCGGGAGTCCCCCAGCAGTACTTC.